These 10 T cell receptor beta chains share one sample of origin, sequenced in a study of tumor T cells in aggressive B-cell lymphoma. Clones were sequenced by immunoSEQ multiplex PCR, and TCRdb holds only the in-frame ones, with some missing. Among approximately 4,200 clones listed, roughly 91% were seen once. Sample: tumor tissue. The receptor source for this set is an adult with diffuse large B cell lymphoma.

The V gene is TRBV7-2, the J gene TRBJ2-7; D gene uncertain. V dropped 1 base and J dropped 5 bases, with 15 bases sitting between them. Germline V CDR1 and CDR2: SGHTA, FQGNSA. The CDR3 is 15 amino acids. CDR3 protein: CASSLELPPVHEQYF. The DNA of the CDR3 is TGTGCCAGCAGCTTAGAACTTCCCCCCGTCCACGAGCAGTACTTC. Together with reference TRBV7-2 and TRBJ2-7, the CDR3 gives the full variable domain: GAGVSQSPSNKVTEKGKDVELRCDPISGHTALYWYRQSLGQGLEFLIYFQGNSAPDKSGLPSDRFSAERTGGSVSTLTIQRTQQEDSAVYLCASSLELPPVHEQYFGPGTRLTVT.

The chain couples TRBV5-1 to TRBJ1-1; no clear D gene. Trimming shortened V by 4 bases and J by 3 bases, and 13 bases separated the two germline ends. The germline V gene encodes CDR1 SGHRS and CDR2 YFSETQ. CDR3 length equals 14 residues. CDR3: CASSPGVGYTEAFF. As DNA, the CDR3 is TGCGCCAGCAGCCCGGGAGTCGGGTACACTGAAGCTTTCTTT.

The chain carries TRBV18 and TRBJ2-3, with TRBD2 as a possible D gene (6 bases). V was cut by 5 bases and J by 0 bases, with 12 bases left in between. Per germline, CDR1 KGHSH and CDR2 LQKENI. The CDR3 spans 15 residues. The CDR3 region has the DNA TGTGCCAGCTCAGTCGGGACTCCAAGCACAGATACGCAGTATTTT. This gives the protein CASSVGTPSTDTQYF.

The rearrangement joins TRBV2 to TRBJ2-7; 7 positions agree with TRBD1. With 4 bases clipped from V and 5 bases from J, the junction kept 8 bases outside the gene matches. The germline V gene has CDR1 SNHLY and CDR2 FYNNEI. The CDR3 extends over 14 amino acids. Here the CDR3 reads CASSAYRGNNEQYF. DNA of the CDR3: TGTGCCAGCAGTGCGTACAGGGGCAACAACGAGCAGTACTTC.

The chain links TRBV19 to TRBJ2-1, with 11 bases aligning to TRBD2. V was pared by 5 bases and J by 4 bases, with 16 bases of the junction left unmatched. Looked up from germline, CDR1 is LNHDA and CDR2 is SQIVND (reference sequence). This CDR3 spans 19 amino acids. The CDR3 nucleotides are TGTGCCAGTAGTGATCTTCGGGGGCTAGCGGGAGGAACTTACAATGAGCAGTTCTTC. Its protein is CASSDLRGLAGGTYNEQFF. Filled out from reference TRBV19 and TRBJ2-1, the complete variable domain reads DGGITQSPKYLFRKEGQNVTLSCEQNLNHDAMYWYRQDPGQGLRLIYYSQIVNDFQKGDIAEGYSVSREKKESFPLTVTSAQKNPTAFYLCASSDLRGLAGGTYNEQFFGPGTRLTVL.

The table lists this clone with a few counts. The chain combines TRBV19 with TRBJ1-5; perhaps TRBD1 as D (5 bases). The V end lost 3 bases, the J end lost 9 bases, and 18 bases lay between the germline ends. CDR3 size: 15 residues. Germline CDR1 is LNHDA and CDR2 is SQIVND (reference sequence). The CDR3 DNA sequence: TGTGCCAGTAGTATTAGGGACGTCCGGGGGGGGCCCCAGCATTTT. Its protein product is CASSIRDVRGGPQHF. Full variable domain (missing parts from reference TRBV19 and TRBJ1-5): DGGITQSPKYLFRKEGQNVTLSCEQNLNHDAMYWYRQDPGQGLRLIYYSQIVNDFQKGDIAEGYSVSREKKESFPLTVTSAQKNPTAFYLCASSIRDVRGGPQHFGDGTRLSIL.

V and J are TRBV27 and TRBJ2-7; no clear D. The CDR3 spans 13 residues. Germline CDR1 and CDR2: MNHEY and SMNVEV (reference sequence). V lost 3 bases and J 7 bases, leaving 13 bases between the germline ends. CDR3: CASSLSPSKEQYF. In DNA form, the CDR3 reads TGTGCCAGCAGTTTGTCTCCCAGTAAGGAGCAGTACTTC.

The chain couples TRBV10-3 to TRBJ2-3; D gene uncertain. Trimming stripped 7 bases from V and 5 bases from J, with 16 bases between. The length of the CDR3 is 14 residues. CDR1 is ENHRY, CDR2 SYGVKD, per germline. For the CDR3, the DNA is TGTGCCATCACCACAGAGAGAGAGCTAGATACGCAGTATTTT. Translation: CAITTERELDTQYF.

This clone showed up just once. The chain links TRBV27 to TRBJ2-7, with D unresolved. V shed 5 bases and J shed 3 bases, with 11 bases lying between them. This CDR3 comprises 13 residues. The germline gives CDR1 MNHEY, CDR2 SMNVEV (reference sequence). The DNA for the CDR3 is TGTGCCAGCAGTATAAAAGCACGCTACGAGCAGTACTTC. It encodes CASSIKARYEQYF.

The V gene is TRBV7-9, the J gene TRBJ1-1; D perhaps matches TRBD1 (6 bases). Germline CDR1 and CDR2: SEHNR and FQNEAQ (reference sequence). The V and J ends lost 4 bases and 6 bases respectively, with 12 bases between them. This CDR3 comprises 13 residues. CDR3 residues: CASSSTGLAEAFF. DNA for the CDR3: TGTGCCAGCAGCTCAACAGGGCTTGCTGAAGCTTTCTTT.